A single sample is the source of the 11 T cell receptor beta chains below, sequenced in a study of siplizumab effects on memory and regulatory T cells. Generated by immunoSEQ multiplex PCR, the TCRdb table keeps only in-frame clones and is missing some. The repertoire holds 95,000 to 110,000 clones, with more than 85% as singletons. Sequenced: Tregs sorted from blood. The source of these receptors is a human donor in good health.

This chain connects TRBV6-6 to TRBJ1-6, with D unclear. In germline, CDR1 is MNHNY, CDR2 SVGAGI (reference sequence). This CDR3 contains 16 residues. Trimming took off 0 bases at V and 4 bases at J, with 10 bases between the two ends. As DNA, the CDR3 is TGTGCCAGCAGTTACTCGAAGGGCTTATATAATTCACCCCTCCACTTT. Protein sequence: CASSYSKGLYNSPLHF.

The genes are TRBV6-5 and TRBJ1-3; possibly TRBD1 for D (6 bases). The V and J ends lost 6 bases and 4 bases respectively, with 10 bases between them. The CDR3 is 13 residues long. Germline CDR1 MNHEY, CDR2 SVGAGI. The CDR3 sequence is CASRVRGGNTIYF. CDR3 DNA: TGTGCCAGCAGGGTCAGGGGAGGAAACACCATATATTTT.

V is TRBV11-1 and J is TRBJ2-1, with D possibly matching TRBD2 (6 bases). The CDR3 consists of 15 residues. CDR1 is SGHAT, CDR2 FQDESV, per germline (reference sequence). The V and J ends lost 4 bases and 5 bases respectively, with 15 bases between them. The chain's CDR3 is CASSSGLEKNNEQFF. For the CDR3, the DNA is TGTGCCAGCAGCTCGGGACTGGAGAAAAACAATGAGCAGTTCTTC.

The chain combines TRBV7-8 with TRBJ1-1, with unresolved D. Germline assignment: CDR1 SGHVS and CDR2 FQNEAQ. Trimming stripped 9 bases from V and 1 base from J, with 15 bases between. This CDR3 is 14 amino acids long. CDR3 sequence reads: CASTEWGRNTEAFF. In nucleotides, the CDR3 is TGTGCCAGTACAGAATGGGGAAGGAACACTGAAGCTTTCTTT. Using reference TRBV7-8 and TRBJ1-1 for the parts outside the CDR3, the full variable domain is GAGVSQSPRYKVAKRGQDVALRCDPISGHVSLFWYQQALGQGPEFLTYFQNEAQLDKSGLPSDRFFAERPEGSVSTLKIQRTQQEDSAVYLCASTEWGRNTEAFFGQGTRLTVV.

V gene TRBV21-1 combines with J gene TRBJ1-5; the D call in the table, TRBD1, was not verified against the DNA. TRBV21-1 is marked as a pseudogene. This CDR3 is 14 amino acids long. The CDR3 here is CASNTGVGNQPQHF. Here the CDR3 DNA reads TGTGCCAGTAATACAGGGGTTGGCAATCAGCCCCAGCATTTT.

This chain joins TRBV4-1 and TRBJ2-1; 7 positions agree with TRBD1. J was trimmed by 2 bases and V by 0 bases; bases with no gene match: 7. Germline V gene lookup returns CDR1 MGHRA and CDR2 YSYEKL. This CDR3 region has 17 residues. CDR3 nucleotide sequence: TGCGCCAGCAGCCAAGACCCCGGGACAGCCACCTACAATGAGCAGTTCTTC. It encodes CASSQDPGTATYNEQFF.

This clone is a singleton in its sample. J is TRBJ2-1 and V is TRBV13; no reliable D call. The CDR3 totals 14 residues. V lost 6 bases and J 0 bases, leaving 9 bases between the germline ends. Germline V lookup: CDR1 PRHDT, CDR2 FYEKMQ (reference sequence). CDR3 nucleotides: TGTGCCAGCAGTTTTTATCGCTCCTACAATGAGCAGTTCTTC. It translates to CASSFYRSYNEQFF.

This chain links TRBV7-9 with TRBJ1-1; 7 nucleotides agree with TRBD1. The CDR3 length is 14 residues. V shed 7 bases and J 6 bases; nucleotides not matched to a gene: 11. The germline CDR1 and CDR2 sequences are SEHNR and FQNEAQ (reference sequence). CDR3 sequence: CASTFSGGRAEAFF. In nucleotides, the CDR3 is TGTGCCAGCACATTCTCAGGGGGAAGGGCTGAAGCTTTCTTT.

The rearrangement links TRBV7-9 to TRBJ1-3, with D unresolved. The germline V gene has CDR1 SEHNR and CDR2 FQNEAQ (reference sequence). V was cut by 0 bases and J by 0 bases, with 9 bases left in between. The CDR3 loop spans 16 amino acids. CDR3 DNA: TGTGCCAGCAGCTTAGCTCGGGCAGGCTCTGGAAACACCATATATTTT. This gives the protein CASSLARAGSGNTIYF.

The genes are TRBV5-6 and TRBJ1-4, with D perhaps TRBD1 (6 bases). V lost 4 bases and J lost 2, with 15 bases in between. CDR1 is SGHDT and CDR2 is YYEEEE in the germline V gene. CDR3 length: 16 residues. CDR3 region: CASSLRGPRTNEKLFF. In DNA, the CDR3 is TGTGCCAGCAGCCTCAGGGGTCCACGGACTAATGAAAAACTGTTTTTT. Full variable domain (missing parts from reference TRBV5-6 and TRBJ1-4): DAGVTQSPTHLIKTRGQQVTLRCSPKSGHDTVSWYQQALGQGPQFIFQYYEEEERQRGNFPDRFSGHQFPNYSSELNVNALLLGDSALYLCASSLRGPRTNEKLFFGSGTQLSVL.

The V gene is TRBV6-1, the J gene TRBJ2-1; weak D call: TRBD1 (6 bases). This CDR3 has 15 residues. CDR1 MNHNS and CDR2 SASEGT come from the germline V gene. The germline V and J ends were trimmed by 5 bases and 6 bases, with 17 bases remaining between them. The DNA of the CDR3 is TGTGCCAGCAGTCGGGACACCGCTCCTTCCAATGAGCAGTTCTTC. Translated: CASSRDTAPSNEQFF.